This TCR beta chain originates from a study of T cells after yellow fever vaccination. This clonotype was observed a few times. Germline V gene lookup returns CDR1 SGHTA and CDR2 FQGNSA. With V trimmed by 0 bases and J by 5 bases, 7 bases remained unmatched. There are 15 residues in the CDR3. Each CDR3 protein gets one entry after TCRdb re-called the 5' RACE reads with MiXCR. The sample lists fewer than 650,000 distinct CDR3 sequences, less than 25% seen once, with 15% to 20% in the top ten. V is TRBV7-2 and J is TRBJ2-7; 7 nucleotides line up with TRBD2. This receptor was obtained from a man aged 18 to 30 who received the YFV17D yellow fever vaccine. The sequencing here drew on PBMCs, taken less than 25 days after the first yellow fever vaccination. In DNA form, the CDR3 reads TGTGCCAGCAGCTTAGCGGGGGGGACTCCCCACGAGCAGTACTTC. Residues: CASSLAGGTPHEQYF. Full variable domain (remainder filled in from reference TRBV7-2 and TRBJ2-7): GAGVSQSPSNKVTEKGKDVELRCDPISGHTALYWYRQSLGQGLEFLIYFQGNSAPDKSGLPSDRFSAERTGGSVSTLTIQRTQQEDSAVYLCASSLAGGTPHEQYFGPGTRLTVT.